Shown below are 3 T cell receptor beta chains from a single sample sequenced in a study of T cell responses to AZD1222 COVID-19 vaccine. Repertoires were generated with immunoSEQ multiplex PCR, while TCRdb's copy carries only in-frame clones and drops some. The sample shows tens of thousands of clones, approximately 80% of them seen only once. This specimen consisted of peripheral blood, obtained on day 0 of AZD1222 vaccination. These receptors all come from an adult in good health.

This sequence joins TRBV12-3 or TRBV12-4 and TRBJ1-2; D is unclear. V gave up 5 bases and J gave up 2 bases, with 3 bases separating them. The CDR3 sequence is 11 residues long. The CDR3 DNA sequence: TGTGCCAGCAGTAGAAACTATGGCTACACCTTC. This gives the protein CASSRNYGYTF.

The CDR3 DNA is TGCGCCAGCAGCTTGGGTGAAGGTTATAATTCACCCCTCCACTTT. As protein: CASSLGEGYNSPLHF. The chain joins TRBV5-1 to TRBJ1-6; no definite D call. This CDR3 has 15 amino acids. Germline CDR1 and CDR2: SGHRS and YFSETQ. Trimming removed 0 bases at V and 4 bases at J, with 8 bases between. The whole variable domain, remainder taken from reference TRBV5-1 and TRBJ1-6, is KAGVTQTPRYLIKTRGQQVTLSCSPISGHRSVSWYQQTPGQGLQFLFEYFSETQRNKGNFPGRFSGRQFSNSRSEMNVSTLELGDSALYLCASSLGEGYNSPLHFGNGTRLTVT.

The chain carries TRBV3-1 (or the pseudogene TRBV3-2) and TRBJ1-2; D may be TRBD1 (5 bases). This CDR3 spans 12 amino acids. Trimming removed 6 bases from V and 7 bases from J, with 12 bases in between. The V gene's germline CDR1 is LGHDT and CDR2 YNNKEL (reference sequence). The CDR3 spells CASRSTGFGYTF. CDR3 coding DNA: TGTGCCAGCAGGTCCACAGGATTTGGCTACACCTTC.